This T cell receptor (beta chain) was profiled in a study of OX40 agonist ivuxolimab in advanced cancers. Across the study: The study gave patients intravenous ivuxolimab at 0.01 to 10 mg/kg every 2 weeks. Treatment received earlier with anti-PD-1, anti-PD-L1 or anti-CTLA-4 agents was allowed, and more than 30% had some. Study conclusions and caveats: The average count of expanded clones was higher among CD8+ T cells than among CD4+.

Worth noting for this clone: Its cognate antigen is unknown.

Baseline was the first blood sampling point, followed by cycle 4 day 1 and cycle 7 day 1. The V end was cut by 7 bases, the J end by 2 bases, with 11 bases between. The V gene's germline CDR1 is SQVTM and CDR2 ANQGSEA. The CDR3 is made up of 12 amino acids. TCRdb keeps only in-frame clones here, not all; method: immunoSEQ multiplex PCR. The sample consists of 50,000 to 70,000 clones, 75% to 90% of them appearing once. The chain combines TRBV29-1 with TRBJ1-1, with D tentatively TRBD1 (6 bases). The sample here was CD4+ or CD8+ T cells sorted from blood, taken in a trial of the OX40 agonist ivuxolimab. This sequence was found in an adult with an advanced solid tumor such as melanoma, head and neck, liver or kidney cancer. CDR3 DNA sequence: TGCAGCGCCAGGACAGAAAACACTGAAGCTTTCTTT. Protein product: CSARTENTEAFF. Full variable domain (missing parts from reference TRBV29-1 and TRBJ1-1): SAVISQKPSRDICQRGTSLTIQCQVDSQVTMMFWYRQQPGQSLTLIATANQGSEATYESGFVIDKFPISRPNLTFSTLTVSNMSPEDSSIYLCSARTENTEAFFGQGTRLTVV.